This T cell receptor beta chain was identified during a study of T-cell reconstitution after alpha-beta-depleted transplantation in children. Study outcomes and limitations: By about two months after transplant, alpha-beta T cells reportedly arose from several hundred graft clones that had expanded.

V lost 2 bases and J 0 bases, leaving 11 bases between the germline ends. Germline values: CDR1 DFQATT, CDR2 SNEGSKA (reference sequence). The CDR3 is 16 residues long. This clonotype has a count of ten or more. What it recognizes is unknown. As it was prepared, the TCRbeta library received unique molecular identifiers. Using its own MiXCR run on the PCR reads, TCRdb lists one record per CDR3 protein. Of roughly 160,000 distinct CDR3 sequences listed, approximately 10% are singletons. The sequence derives from a boy aged 2 to 10 with acute myeloid leukemia, due to receive a stem cell transplant. Sample: PBMCs, taken before TCRalphabeta/CD19-depleted stem cell transplant. V and J are TRBV20-1 and TRBJ1-6, with D tentatively TRBD1 (5 bases). The CDR3 loop reads CSARTGPSSYNSPLHF. Here the CDR3 DNA reads TGCAGTGCTAGAACAGGCCCGAGCTCCTATAATTCACCCCTCCACTTT.